A selection of T cell receptor beta chains follows, all from one sample in a study of blood T cells in healthy people across ages. TCRdb independently ran MiXCR on the 5' RACE reads; one entry per CDR3 protein. The table has around 870,000 distinct CDR3 sequences, roughly 26% seen once. The sequenced sample was blood. All receptors come from a woman aged 80 or over in good health. Each CDR3 is given with its conserved first and last residue. The D gene is left open where the match is weak. Some rows have no size entry. The others give once, few or many, or a class for an expanded clone.

CDR3nt: TGTGCCAGCAGCTGGGTAGCGGGGGGGCAGGCAGATACGCAGTATTTT
CDR3aa: CASSWVAGGQADTQYF
j_gene: TRBJ2-3
v_gene: TRBV11-2
d_gene: TRBD2
abundance: few

CDR3nt: TGTGCCAGCAGCGTAGAAGGAGGGTTTCGGGAGACCCAGTACTTC
CDR3aa: CASSVEGGFRETQYF
j_gene: TRBJ2-5
v_gene: TRBV9
d_gene: .
abundance: many

CDR3nt: TGCAGTGCTGGAAAGACAGGGATCAGGCAGCCCCAGCATTTT
CDR3aa: CSAGKTGIRQPQHF
j_gene: TRBJ1-5
v_gene: TRBV20-1
d_gene: TRBD1
abundance: .

CDR3nt: TGCGCCCGCAGAGGCGGGGGGGCAAGTTACTATGGCTACACCTTC
CDR3aa: CARRGGGASYYGYTF
j_gene: TRBJ1-2
v_gene: TRBV12-3/TRBV12-4
d_gene: .
abundance: .

CDR3nt: TGTGCCTGGAATAGGGGAGAAAAACTGTTTTTT
CDR3aa: CAWNRGEKLFF
j_gene: TRBJ1-4
v_gene: TRBV30
d_gene: .
abundance: .

CDR3nt: TGCAGTGCTAGAGTTGCGGGGGTGAACTACAATGAGCAGTTCTTC
CDR3aa: CSARVAGVNYNEQFF
j_gene: TRBJ2-1
v_gene: TRBV20-1
d_gene: TRBD2
abundance: .

CDR3nt: TGTGCCAGCAATCCTAGGGGGAAGGGAACTAAAGCTTTCTTT
CDR3aa: CASNPRGKGTKAFF
j_gene: TRBJ1-1
v_gene: TRBV25-1
d_gene: .
abundance: few

CDR3nt: TGTGCCAGCAGCTACACAGGGGCCGAGGGCCCCCTCCACTTT
CDR3aa: CASSYTGAEGPLHF
j_gene: TRBJ1-6
v_gene: TRBV5-5
d_gene: TRBD1
abundance: once

CDR3nt: TGTGCCAGCAGCTTGGATCTGACGATCGGTGTAAGCGGAGATACGCAGTATTTT
CDR3aa: CASSLDLTIGVSGDTQYF
j_gene: TRBJ2-3
v_gene: TRBV5-4
d_gene: .
abundance: .

CDR3nt: TGTGCCAGCAGTGAACAATGGGGGACCGGGGAGCTGTTTTTT
CDR3aa: CASSEQWGTGELFF
j_gene: TRBJ2-2
v_gene: TRBV2
d_gene: .
abundance: .

CDR3nt: TGCAGCGGCGGACAGGGAGACTATGGCTACACCTTC
CDR3aa: CSGGQGDYGYTF
j_gene: TRBJ1-2
v_gene: TRBV29-1
d_gene: TRBD1
abundance: many

CDR3nt: TGTGCCAGCAGTTTAAAGGGACAGTGGGAAGGAGGCTACACCTTC
CDR3aa: CASSLKGQWEGGYTF
j_gene: TRBJ1-2
v_gene: TRBV12-3/TRBV12-4
d_gene: TRBD1
abundance: many

CDR3nt: TGCGCCAGCAGCCAAGAGACCGGACTAGCGGGACTCCTAACGGCCGAAGATACGCAGTATTTT
CDR3aa: CASSQETGLAGLLTAEDTQYF
j_gene: TRBJ2-3
v_gene: TRBV4-3
d_gene: TRBD2
abundance: .

CDR3nt: TGTGCCAGCTCACCATCGGGACAGGTCTCTGGGGCCAACGTCCTGACTTTC
CDR3aa: CASSPSGQVSGANVLTF
j_gene: TRBJ2-6
v_gene: TRBV18
d_gene: TRBD1
abundance: few

CDR3nt: TGTGCCAGCAGAATCGGGACAGGGAATCAGCCCCAGCATTTT
CDR3aa: CASRIGTGNQPQHF
j_gene: TRBJ1-5
v_gene: TRBV12-3/TRBV12-4
d_gene: TRBD1
abundance: many

CDR3nt: TGTGCCACCAGCTTAAGGCGGGACGGGAGCTCCTACGAGCAGTACTTC
CDR3aa: CATSLRRDGSSYEQYF
j_gene: TRBJ2-7
v_gene: TRBV15
d_gene: .
abundance: many

CDR3nt: TGTGCCAGCAGTCCCCACAGGGTTTCTAGCACAGATACGCAGTATTTT
CDR3aa: CASSPHRVSSTDTQYF
j_gene: TRBJ2-3
v_gene: TRBV12-3/TRBV12-4
d_gene: .
abundance: few

CDR3nt: TGTGCCAGCAGTTCGACAGGGTGGTACAATGAGCAGTTCTTC
CDR3aa: CASSSTGWYNEQFF
j_gene: TRBJ2-1
v_gene: TRBV28
d_gene: TRBD1
abundance: few

CDR3nt: TGTGCCGGCCAAAGACCGGCCACCTACGAGCAGTACTTC
CDR3aa: CAGQRPATYEQYF
j_gene: TRBJ2-7
v_gene: TRBV30
d_gene: .
abundance: few

CDR3nt: TGCAGTGCTAGCGGCAGCACCTATGGCTACACCTTC
CDR3aa: CSASGSTYGYTF
j_gene: TRBJ1-2
v_gene: TRBV20-1
d_gene: .
abundance: many

CDR3nt: TGCAGTGCTAGTTCCCCCGGGACAGGGGGGCTCAATGAGCAGTTCTTC
CDR3aa: CSASSPGTGGLNEQFF
j_gene: TRBJ2-1
v_gene: TRBV20-1
d_gene: TRBD1
abundance: once

CDR3nt: TGTGCCAGCAGTACACTTAGAGGGGTAGGGACTGAAGCTTTCTTT
CDR3aa: CASSTLRGVGTEAFF
j_gene: TRBJ1-1
v_gene: TRBV27
d_gene: .
abundance: few

CDR3nt: TGTGCCAGCAGCTTAGCTGTGTCATTAGCCTATGGCTACACCTTC
CDR3aa: CASSLAVSLAYGYTF
j_gene: TRBJ1-2
v_gene: TRBV7-2
d_gene: .
abundance: many

CDR3nt: TGTGCCACCCGGCAGGGAGATACGCAGTATTTT
CDR3aa: CATRQGDTQYF
j_gene: TRBJ2-3
v_gene: TRBV19
d_gene: .
abundance: .

CDR3nt: TGTGCCAGCAGCCCGATCGGGAGCCTGGGGGAGCAGTACTTC
CDR3aa: CASSPIGSLGEQYF
j_gene: TRBJ2-7
v_gene: TRBV7-2
d_gene: .
abundance: .

CDR3nt: TGTGCCAGCCTAAGATCCTATTCTAAGATAAGCAATGAGCAGTTCTTC
CDR3aa: CASLRSYSKISNEQFF
j_gene: TRBJ2-1
v_gene: TRBV27
d_gene: .
abundance: many

CDR3nt: TGTGCCAGCAGTTCTAGCGGGGGGAACACCGGGGAGCTGTTTTTT
CDR3aa: CASSSSGGNTGELFF
j_gene: TRBJ2-2
v_gene: TRBV6-6
d_gene: TRBD2
abundance: many

CDR3nt: TGTGCCAGCAGTAAACTAGGATCGGATGAGCAGTTCTTC
CDR3aa: CASSKLGSDEQFF
j_gene: TRBJ2-1
v_gene: TRBV6-6
d_gene: .
abundance: .

CDR3nt: TGTGCCAGCAGCGGGACAGCCCATGGCTACACCTTC
CDR3aa: CASSGTAHGYTF
j_gene: TRBJ1-2
v_gene: TRBV27
d_gene: TRBD1
abundance: few

CDR3nt: TGTGCCAGCAGCCAAGGGCCACTAGCGGGGGGGCCTAGCAATGAGCAGTTCTTC
CDR3aa: CASSQGPLAGGPSNEQFF
j_gene: TRBJ2-1
v_gene: TRBV3-1
d_gene: TRBD2
abundance: once

CDR3nt: TGCGCCGGCAGCCAGGGGACAGGCTACAATCAGCCCCAGCATTTT
CDR3aa: CAGSQGTGYNQPQHF
j_gene: TRBJ1-5
v_gene: TRBV4-3
d_gene: TRBD1
abundance: .

CDR3nt: TGTGCCGGCAGTCCACGAATAGGACAGGGCTACGAGCAGTACTTC
CDR3aa: CAGSPRIGQGYEQYF
j_gene: TRBJ2-7
v_gene: TRBV28
d_gene: TRBD1
abundance: .

CDR3nt: TGTGCCAGCAGCTCTGCATCCAATGAGCAGTTCTTC
CDR3aa: CASSSASNEQFF
j_gene: TRBJ2-1
v_gene: TRBV5-4
d_gene: .
abundance: .

CDR3nt: TGTGCCAGCAGTCAAGGGGGCATATCCAGGAATGAGCAGTTCTTC
CDR3aa: CASSQGGISRNEQFF
j_gene: TRBJ2-1
v_gene: TRBV12-3/TRBV12-4
d_gene: TRBD1
abundance: .

CDR3nt: TGTGCCAGCAGCTCTGTGTCGGGACTAGCGGGCGGGGAGCTGTTTTTT
CDR3aa: CASSSVSGLAGGELFF
j_gene: TRBJ2-2
v_gene: TRBV5-4
d_gene: TRBD2
abundance: .

CDR3nt: TGCAGTGCTAGTCAGGACCCTGATTCACCCCTCCACTTT
CDR3aa: CSASQDPDSPLHF
j_gene: TRBJ1-6
v_gene: TRBV20-1
d_gene: .
abundance: .

CDR3nt: TGCGCCAGCAGCCGCTATCCACCGGGACAGGGGGAGAACTATGGCTACACCTTC
CDR3aa: CASSRYPPGQGENYGYTF
j_gene: TRBJ1-2
v_gene: TRBV4-3
d_gene: TRBD1
abundance: few

CDR3nt: TGTGCCATCAGTGACTTATCAGGGGGTAGGGGAGATACGCAGTATTTT
CDR3aa: CAISDLSGGRGDTQYF
j_gene: TRBJ2-3
v_gene: TRBV10-3
d_gene: TRBD1
abundance: .

CDR3nt: TGTGCCAGCAGCATCCTGGACAGATCCCATGGCTACACCTTC
CDR3aa: CASSILDRSHGYTF
j_gene: TRBJ1-2
v_gene: TRBV7-2
d_gene: .
abundance: many

CDR3nt: TGTGCCAGCAGCTGGACAGGGGGCAGCGCTAATGAAAAACTGTTTTTT
CDR3aa: CASSWTGGSANEKLFF
j_gene: TRBJ1-4
v_gene: TRBV12-3/TRBV12-4
d_gene: TRBD1
abundance: many

CDR3nt: TGTGCCAGCAGCCGGTTAGCGCGGGGGAGCACAGATGCGCAGTATTTT
CDR3aa: CASSRLARGSTDAQYF
j_gene: TRBJ2-3
v_gene: TRBV7-6
d_gene: TRBD2
abundance: once

CDR3nt: TGTGCCAGCAGCAGATTGACGAGCAATCAGCCCCAGCATTTT
CDR3aa: CASSRLTSNQPQHF
j_gene: TRBJ1-5
v_gene: TRBV5-6
d_gene: .
abundance: .

CDR3nt: TGTGCCAGCAGCGCCCGCGGCGGGGGGGCCCCCGGGGAGCTGTTTTTT
CDR3aa: CASSARGGGAPGELFF
j_gene: TRBJ2-2
v_gene: TRBV7-2
d_gene: TRBD2
abundance: few

CDR3nt: TGTGCCAGCAGCGCAATGGGGACAGGGACGGAGACCCAGTACTTC
CDR3aa: CASSAMGTGTETQYF
j_gene: TRBJ2-5
v_gene: TRBV7-2
d_gene: TRBD1
abundance: once

CDR3nt: TGTGCCAGCAGTTTACGCTCCGGGACAGGGAATAGAGGCTACACCTTC
CDR3aa: CASSLRSGTGNRGYTF
j_gene: TRBJ1-2
v_gene: TRBV6-6
d_gene: TRBD1
abundance: many

CDR3nt: TGTGCCAGCAGTGAACAGGGAGTTACGAACACTGAAGCTTTCTTT
CDR3aa: CASSEQGVTNTEAFF
j_gene: TRBJ1-1
v_gene: TRBV2
d_gene: .
abundance: few

CDR3nt: TGTGCCAGCAGTTACGGGAGCGGGGGGGGATGGGAGACCCAGTTCTTC
CDR3aa: CASSYGSGGGWETQFF
j_gene: TRBJ2-1
v_gene: TRBV6-5
d_gene: TRBD2
abundance: .

CDR3nt: TGTGCCAGCAGCGGGGGCCCAGATACGCAGTATTTT
CDR3aa: CASSGGPDTQYF
j_gene: TRBJ2-3
v_gene: TRBV7-2
d_gene: .
abundance: many

CDR3nt: TGTGCCAGCTCACGGGCCCCAGGAGAGACCCAGTACTTC
CDR3aa: CASSRAPGETQYF
j_gene: TRBJ2-5
v_gene: TRBV18
d_gene: .
abundance: many

CDR3nt: TGTGCCAGCAGCCCCTATGTCAACAATGAGCAGTTCTTC
CDR3aa: CASSPYVNNEQFF
j_gene: TRBJ2-1
v_gene: TRBV7-2
d_gene: .
abundance: many

CDR3nt: TGTGCCTGGAGTGTAAAGATGACCGAGCAGTACTTC
CDR3aa: CAWSVKMTEQYF
j_gene: TRBJ2-7
v_gene: TRBV30
d_gene: .
abundance: .

CDR3nt: TGTGCCAGCAGTTACAGGGGGGGTGGGTCACCCCTCCACTTT
CDR3aa: CASSYRGGGSPLHF
j_gene: TRBJ1-6
v_gene: TRBV6-5
d_gene: .
abundance: .

CDR3nt: TGTGCCAGCAGGGGGGGACAGTGGTATGGCTACACCTTC
CDR3aa: CASRGGQWYGYTF
j_gene: TRBJ1-2
v_gene: TRBV12-3/TRBV12-4
d_gene: TRBD1
abundance: few

CDR3nt: TGCAGCGCCCGGTGGGTGCTCACAGATACGCAGTATTTT
CDR3aa: CSARWVLTDTQYF
j_gene: TRBJ2-3
v_gene: TRBV29-1
d_gene: .
abundance: few

CDR3nt: TGCGCCAGCAGCGGGGGACTAGCGGGGGGACCGAGCTCCTACAATGAGCAGTTCTTC
CDR3aa: CASSGGLAGGPSSYNEQFF
j_gene: TRBJ2-1
v_gene: TRBV5-1
d_gene: TRBD2
abundance: .